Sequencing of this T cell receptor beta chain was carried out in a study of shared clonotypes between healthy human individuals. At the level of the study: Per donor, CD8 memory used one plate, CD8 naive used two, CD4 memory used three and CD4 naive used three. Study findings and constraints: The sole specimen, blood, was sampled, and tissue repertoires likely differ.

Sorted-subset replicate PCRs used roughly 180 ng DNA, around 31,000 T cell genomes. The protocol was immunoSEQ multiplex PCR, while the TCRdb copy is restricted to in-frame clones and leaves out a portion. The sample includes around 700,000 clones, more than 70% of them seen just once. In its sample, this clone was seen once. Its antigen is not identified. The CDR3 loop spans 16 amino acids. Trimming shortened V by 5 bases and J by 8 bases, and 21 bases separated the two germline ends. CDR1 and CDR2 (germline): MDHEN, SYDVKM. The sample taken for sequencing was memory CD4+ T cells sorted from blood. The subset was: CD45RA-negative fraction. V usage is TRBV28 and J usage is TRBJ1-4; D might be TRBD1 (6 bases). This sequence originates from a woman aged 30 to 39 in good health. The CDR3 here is CASSAQGAGAREKLFF. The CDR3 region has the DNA TGTGCCAGCAGTGCCCAGGGTGCGGGGGCAAGGGAAAAACTGTTTTTT.